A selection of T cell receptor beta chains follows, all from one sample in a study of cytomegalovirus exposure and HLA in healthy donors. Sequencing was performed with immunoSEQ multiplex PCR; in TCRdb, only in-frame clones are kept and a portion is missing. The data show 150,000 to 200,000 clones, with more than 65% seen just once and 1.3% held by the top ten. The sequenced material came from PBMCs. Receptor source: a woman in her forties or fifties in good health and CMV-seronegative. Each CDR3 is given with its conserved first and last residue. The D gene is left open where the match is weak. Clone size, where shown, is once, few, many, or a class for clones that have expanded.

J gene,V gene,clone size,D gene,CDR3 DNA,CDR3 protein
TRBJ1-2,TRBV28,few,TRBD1,TGTGCCAGCAGTGACAGGGGTGATGGCTACACCTTC,CASSDRGDGYTF
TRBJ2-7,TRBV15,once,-,TGTGCCACCAGTCAACAAACAGCCTACGAGCAGTACTTC,CATSQQTAYEQYF
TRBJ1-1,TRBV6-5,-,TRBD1,TGTGCCAGCAGTTCCCGGGACAGGGGTGTGAACACTGAAGCTTTCTTT,CASSSRDRGVNTEAFF
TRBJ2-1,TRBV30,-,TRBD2,TGTGCCTGGTTAGCGGGCTCCTACAATGAGCAGTTCTTC,CAWLAGSYNEQFF
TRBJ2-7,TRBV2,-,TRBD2,TGTGCCAGCAGTTCCCTACTAGCGCATAAAACCTACGAGCAGTACTTC,CASSSLLAHKTYEQYF
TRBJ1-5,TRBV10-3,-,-,TGTGCCATCAGTGAGTCAGGGGCCCACAATCAGCCCCAGCATTTT,CAISESGAHNQPQHF
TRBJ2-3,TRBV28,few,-,TGTGCCAGCAGCCGAGCACGCACAGATACGCAGTATTTT,CASSRARTDTQYF
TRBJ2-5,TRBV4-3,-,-,TGCGCCAGCAGCCAAGATTGGGCTAGCACCGAGACCCAGTACTTC,CASSQDWASTETQYF
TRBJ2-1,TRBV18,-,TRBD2,TGTGCCAGCTCAGACGGACTAGCGGGAGGACTGCCCCCCTACAATGAGCAGTTCTTC,CASSDGLAGGLPPYNEQFF
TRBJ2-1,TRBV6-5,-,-,TGTGCCAGCAGTTACGGCAGGGTAGGTGAGCAGTTCTTC,CASSYGRVGEQFF
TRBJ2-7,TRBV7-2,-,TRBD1,TGTGCCAGCAGCTTAGTCGTCGGACAGGGGCTTGAGCAGTACTTC,CASSLVVGQGLEQYF
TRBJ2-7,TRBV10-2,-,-,TGCGCCAGCACACCTATAACCCACTACGAGCAGTACTTC,CASTPITHYEQYF
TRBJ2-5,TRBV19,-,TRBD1,TGTGCCAGTAGTATAAAGCGTGGGGACAGGGGCCCGGAGACCCAGTACTTC,CASSIKRGDRGPETQYF
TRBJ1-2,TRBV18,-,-,TGTGCCAGCTCACCACTGGGCAGGGAACTCTATGGCTACACCTTC,CASSPLGRELYGYTF
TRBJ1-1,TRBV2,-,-,TGTGCCAGCAAAACGACTGGAGCTTTCTTT,CASKTTGAFF
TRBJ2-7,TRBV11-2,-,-,TGTGCCAGCAGCTCCACCGGGGGATACGAGCAGTACTTC,CASSSTGGYEQYF
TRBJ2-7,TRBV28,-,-,TGTGCCAGCAGCCCCGGGTTCGGACTGGTAAGCTCCTACGAGCAGTACTTC,CASSPGFGLVSSYEQYF
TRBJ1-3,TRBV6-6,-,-,TGTGCCAGCAGTCGTGCGCGCATAACCAACGAGAACACCATATATTTT,CASSRARITNENTIYF
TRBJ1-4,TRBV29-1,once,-,TGCAGCTCCCTGACTGGAGGATGGGAAAAACTGTTTTTT,CSSLTGGWEKLFF
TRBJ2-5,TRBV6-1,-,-,TGTGCCAGCAGTGGCCAGGGGTTGGGCGAGACCCAGTACTTC,CASSGQGLGETQYF
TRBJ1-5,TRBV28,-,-,TGTGCCAGCAGTTTGTGGTGGGGGGGCAAAAATCAGCCCCAGCATTTT,CASSLWWGGKNQPQHF
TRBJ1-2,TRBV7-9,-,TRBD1,TGTGCCAGCAGCTGGACAGGACAATATGGCTACACCTTC,CASSWTGQYGYTF
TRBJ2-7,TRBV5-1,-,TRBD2,TGCGCCAGCAGCTACCAATTTAGCGGGAACGGCGAGCAGTACTTC,CASSYQFSGNGEQYF
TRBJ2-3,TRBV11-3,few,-,TGTGCCAGCAGCTCCGACCGGGGGTTGGGCACAGATACGCAGTATTTT,CASSSDRGLGTDTQYF
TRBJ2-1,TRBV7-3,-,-,TGTGCCAGCAGCTTAATCGGGGGAGCGGAGTCCTACAATGAGCAGTTCTTC,CASSLIGGAESYNEQFF
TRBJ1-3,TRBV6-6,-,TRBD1,TGTGCCAGCAGTTACACAACAGGGGGGTCTGGAAACACCATATATTTT,CASSYTTGGSGNTIYF
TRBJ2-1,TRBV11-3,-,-,TGTGCCAGCAGCGCGAATGTATACAATGAGCAGTTCTTC,CASSANVYNEQFF
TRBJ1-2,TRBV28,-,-,TGTGCCAGCAGTTACCCCACCACCGAGGGTTATGGCTACACCTTC,CASSYPTTEGYGYTF
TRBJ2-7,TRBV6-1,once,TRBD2,TGTGCCAGCAGTGAACGAGATAGCGGGAGGTTGAGCTCCTACGAGCAGTACTTC,CASSERDSGRLSSYEQYF
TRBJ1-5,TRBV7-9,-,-,TGTGCCAGCAGCTTAGGACAGAATCAGCCCCAGCATTTT,CASSLGQNQPQHF
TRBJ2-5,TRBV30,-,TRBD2,TGTGCCTGGAGTGTAGGAGCGGGAGGGTTCCAAGAGACCCAGTACTTC,CAWSVGAGGFQETQYF
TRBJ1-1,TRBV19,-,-,TGTGCCAGTAAGAGGTTGGAGAACACTGAAGCTTTCTTT,CASKRLENTEAFF
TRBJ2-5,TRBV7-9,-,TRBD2,TGTGCCAGCAGCCCGGAAGGGTTTAATAGCGGGAGTAGAGAGACCCAGTACTTC,CASSPEGFNSGSRETQYF
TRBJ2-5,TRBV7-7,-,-,TGTGCTAGCAGTAAAACAGGGAAGGGAGAGACCCAGTACTTC,CASSKTGKGETQYF
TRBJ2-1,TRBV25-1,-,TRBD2,TGTGCCAGCAGCCAAGCGGGAGTTCGGTACAATGAGCAGTTCTTC,CASSQAGVRYNEQFF
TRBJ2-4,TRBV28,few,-,TGTGCCAGCAGTTTACCGGGCGGGACGAAAAACATTCAGTACTTC,CASSLPGGTKNIQYF
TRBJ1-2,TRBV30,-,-,TGTGCCTGGAGTAGGCACCTTCTACAGAATGGCTACACCTTC,CAWSRHLLQNGYTF
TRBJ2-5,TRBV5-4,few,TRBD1,TGTGCCAGCAGCTTGGGGGGACAGGGACAGGGAGAGACCCAGTACTTC,CASSLGGQGQGETQYF
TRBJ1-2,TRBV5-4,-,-,TGTGCCAGCAGCCCCACCCTGGGCCCCGACACCACTAACTATGGCTACACCTTC,CASSPTLGPDTTNYGYTF
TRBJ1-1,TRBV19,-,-,TGTGCCAGTACCCTCATAATTATGGACAGAAGGAACACTGAAGCTTTCTTT,CASTLIIMDRRNTEAFF
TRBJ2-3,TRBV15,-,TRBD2,TGTGCCACCAGCAGAGATCGGGGGCGGGAGGGCCCCACAGATACGCAGTATTTT,CATSRDRGREGPTDTQYF
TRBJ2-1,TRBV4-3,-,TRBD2,TGCGCCAGCAGCCAAGAAAGGCCATTCGTGGCGGGGGGATCCGAGGAGCAGTTCTTC,CASSQERPFVAGGSEEQFF
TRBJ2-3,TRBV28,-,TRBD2,TGTGCCAGCAGTCCCCCCCGGGGGGATAGCACAGATACGCAGTATTTT,CASSPPRGDSTDTQYF
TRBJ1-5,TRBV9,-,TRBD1,TGTGCCAGCAGCCCCGGGACAGGAGCCTTTAGCAATCAGCCCCAGCATTTT,CASSPGTGAFSNQPQHF
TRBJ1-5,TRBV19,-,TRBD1,TGTGCCAGTAGGATTGACAGGGATGTTGGCCAGCCCCAGCATTTT,CASRIDRDVGQPQHF
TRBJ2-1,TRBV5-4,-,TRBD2,TGTGCCAGCAGCACAAACGGGAGGGACGGCATTGAGCAGTTCTTC,CASSTNGRDGIEQFF
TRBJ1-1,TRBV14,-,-,TGTGCCAGCAGCCAAGTGTGGGGCGTAACTGAAGCTTTCTTT,CASSQVWGVTEAFF
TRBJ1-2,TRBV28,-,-,TGTGCCAGCAGTTCCCCCGGGAGACCAGGTTATGGCTACACCTTC,CASSSPGRPGYGYTF
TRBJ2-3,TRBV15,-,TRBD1,TGTGCCACCAGCACAGGACAGGCTTATACGCAGTATTTT,CATSTGQAYTQYF
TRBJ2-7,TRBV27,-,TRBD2,TGTGCCAGCAGTTCGCCGGGACTAGCGGCCTACGAGCAGTACTTC,CASSSPGLAAYEQYF
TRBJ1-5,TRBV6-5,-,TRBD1,TGTGCCAGCAGTTACTCCAGGGGGAGGCAGCCCCAGCATTTT,CASSYSRGRQPQHF